This T cell receptor (beta chain) was obtained from a study of blood T cell repertoires in COVID-19. Background on the study: The cDNA or gDNA used as material had been derived from T cells, B-cell-depleted T cells, or PBMCs.

This CDR3 has 12 residues. Deletions cut 1 base from V and 8 bases from J, with 6 bases between. Germline V gene lookup returns CDR1 LGHNA and CDR2 YNFKEQ. For recovered donors of Cohort 3, there were two negative PCRs, clearance, or symptom resolution. Per the study methods: For nucleated cells, counts were estimated from reference gene primer amplification. Only in-frame clones appear in the TCRdb table, and some are missing; sequencing was by immunoSEQ multiplex PCR. From that table come the V and J calls and clone size; the DNA was used to work out D and trimming. The table records 260,000 or so clones, around 84% of them present only once.

This clonotype originated in a woman aged 45 to 65 who had recovered from COVID-19. This rearrangement joins TRBV4-2 to TRBJ2-4; D is unclear. Sequenced material: PBMCs or T cells enriched from blood (not recorded which). The CDR3 nucleotides are TGTGCCAGCAGCCAAGTTGAGGACATTCAGTACTTC. As protein: CASSQVEDIQYF.